Presented here are 18 T cell receptor beta chains from one specimen sequenced in a study of patients and donors after allogeneic stem cell transplantation. TCRdb re-called the RT-PCR reads through MiXCR, storing one row per CDR3 protein. The data show some 960,000 distinct CDR3 sequences, about a sixth seen once. The sample comprised blood, either unsorted or a sorted T cell fraction (not recorded which). The receptors were gathered from a human donor who was either an allogeneic HSCT recipient or a stem cell or donor lymphocyte infusion donor (not recorded which). It is not recorded whose cells these are; they may come from a transplant donor.

A few counts support this clonotype. V and J are TRBV11-1 and TRBJ2-1; D may be TRBD2 (6 bases). Germline values: CDR1 SGHAT, CDR2 FQDESV (reference sequence). Trimming took off 2 bases at V and 0 bases at J, with 11 bases between the two ends. This CDR3 spans 16 amino acids. For the CDR3, the DNA is TGTGCCAGCAGCTTATTCGCGGGGAGCTCCTACAATGAGCAGTTCTTC. Amino acids: CASSLFAGSSYNEQFF.

This clonotype occurred a few times. The gene calls are TRBV28 and TRBJ2-6; the D is unclear. This CDR3 is 15 amino acids long. The ends were cut back, 3 bases at V and 4 bases at J, with 10 bases in the middle. CDR1 is MDHEN and CDR2 is SYDVKM in the germline V gene. The CDR3 region is CASSFGSLGANVLTF. In nucleotides, the CDR3 is TGTGCCAGCAGTTTTGGGTCTCTGGGGGCCAACGTCCTGACTTTC.

In its sample, this clonotype was seen a few times. The genes are TRBV25-1 and TRBJ2-7; 8 bases line up with TRBD2. With V trimmed by 1 base and J by 2 bases, 4 bases remained unmatched. The CDR3 has 15 residues. The germline CDR1 and CDR2 sequences are MGHDK and SYGVNS. Here the CDR3 reads CASSESAGGTYEQYF. Here the CDR3 DNA reads TGTGCCAGCAGTGAATCTGCGGGAGGCACCTACGAGCAGTACTTC.

This clonotype was picked up many times. The V gene is TRBV13, the J gene TRBJ2-5; tentative D call: TRBD1 (5 bases). Germline CDR1 is PRHDT and CDR2 is FYEKMQ (reference sequence). This CDR3 has 13 residues. V lost 1 base and J lost 5, with 8 bases in between. The CDR3 DNA is TGTGCCAGCAGCTTAGAGGGGCGGGAGACCCAGTACTTC. It yields the protein CASSLEGRETQYF.

This clonotype was observed once. The chain uses TRBV11-2 and TRBJ2-7; no definite D call. The germline V gene has CDR1 SGHAT and CDR2 FQNNGV. Trimming stripped 1 base from V and 5 bases from J, with 9 bases between. The CDR3 totals 13 residues. The CDR3 is CASSLADYHEQYF. The DNA for the CDR3 is TGTGCCAGCAGCTTAGCTGATTACCACGAGCAGTACTTC.

The chain combines TRBV20-1 with TRBJ2-3, with a tentative D call TRBD2 (7 bases). This CDR3 has 16 amino acids. V lost 6 bases and J 6 bases, leaving 25 bases between the germline ends. Germline V gene sequence: CDR1 DFQATT, CDR2 SNEGSKA (reference sequence). The CDR3 reads CSANRRGGAVADTQYF. The CDR3 DNA is TGCAGTGCCAACCGGCGAGGGGGGGCCGTTGCGGATACGCAGTATTTT.

This clonotype was seen a few times. The chain employs TRBV4-1 and TRBJ1-6; D is undetermined. Between the trimmed V and J ends, which lost 0 bases and 1 base, there was a span of 16 bases. The CDR3 loop spans 19 amino acids. The V gene's germline CDR1 is MGHRA and CDR2 YSYEKL. The CDR3 loop is CASSQDLVGLVSYNSPLHF. CDR3 bases: TGCGCCAGCAGCCAAGATTTGGTAGGGTTAGTGTCCTATAATTCACCCCTCCACTTT.

The chain uses TRBV12-3 or TRBV12-4 and TRBJ2-3; TRBD2 matches at 9 bases. The V gene end was trimmed by 7 bases and the J gene end by 2 bases; junction bases not matched to a gene: 7. This CDR3 region has 15 residues. The CDR3 nucleotides are TGTGCCAGCATTCCGATAGCGGGGGTCACAGATACGCAGTATTTT. Translating gives CASIPIAGVTDTQYF.

The table lists this clonotype with a few counts. The genes are TRBV27 and TRBJ1-5; maybe TRBD1 (6 bases). CDR1 and CDR2 from the germline V gene are MNHEY and SMNVEV (reference sequence). Trimming removed 5 bases from V and 1 base from J, with 18 bases in between. CDR3 size: 17 residues. The CDR3 nucleotides are TGTGCCAGCAGTAATTCATTAGCAGGGGCCAGCAATCAGCCCCAGCATTTT. Protein: CASSNSLAGASNQPQHF.

The chain uses TRBV12-3 or TRBV12-4 and TRBJ2-7; 11 nucleotides agree with TRBD1. The CDR3 runs to 16 residues. V was clipped by 3 bases and J by 5 bases; unmatched bases: 9. This CDR3 is CASSFWTGQGGHEQYF. The CDR3 region has the DNA TGTGCCAGCAGTTTCTGGACGGGACAGGGGGGCCACGAGCAGTACTTC.

V is TRBV12-3 or TRBV12-4 and J is TRBJ2-7; the D is unclear. V was cut by 4 bases and J by 6 bases, with 16 bases left in between. The CDR3 is made up of 14 amino acids. The CDR3 DNA reads TGTGCCAGCAGTTCCCGGGTCCTGCCTCCCGAGCAGTACTTC. This sequence encodes CASSSRVLPPEQYF.

This clonotype was seen only a few times. The V gene is TRBV10-3, the J gene TRBJ2-7; TRBD2 matches 8 bases. The CDR3 contains 14 residues. Germline V gene data show CDR1 as ENHRY and CDR2 as SYGVKD. J gave up 2 bases and V 11 bases, and 11 bases lay outside the gene matches. The CDR3 sequence is CASGGGRSTYEQYF. The CDR3 region has the DNA TGTGCCTCGGGGGGGGGCCGGTCGACCTACGAGCAGTACTTC.

The chain has TRBV19 and TRBJ2-2; the match to TRBD2 covers 10 bases. The V and J ends lost 4 bases and 8 bases, in that order; junction bases with no gene match: 13. The V gene's germline CDR1 is LNHDA and CDR2 SQIVND (reference sequence). The length of the CDR3 is 17 residues. CDR3 residues: CASSNELAGGTSGELFF. CDR3 in DNA: TGTGCCAGTAGTAACGAGTTAGCGGGGGGAACGAGTGGGGAGCTGTTTTTT. The variable domain in full, completed from reference TRBV19 and TRBJ2-2, reads DGGITQSPKYLFRKEGQNVTLSCEQNLNHDAMYWYRQDPGQGLRLIYYSQIVNDFQKGDIAEGYSVSREKKESFPLTVTSAQKNPTAFYLCASSNELAGGTSGELFFGEGSRLTVL.

This clonotype was detected only a few times. The rearrangement joins TRBV29-1 to TRBJ1-1; D is perhaps TRBD1 (5 bases). V lost 3 bases and J lost 0, with 11 bases in between. The CDR3 consists of 14 residues. Per the germline V gene, CDR1 is SQVTM and CDR2 is ANQGSEA. CDR3 protein: CSVDQGSMNTEAFF. CDR3 sequence (DNA): TGCAGCGTTGACCAGGGAAGCATGAACACTGAAGCTTTCTTT. Drawing the rest from reference TRBV29-1 and TRBJ1-1, the complete variable domain is SAVISQKPSRDICQRGTSLTIQCQVDSQVTMMFWYRQQPGQSLTLIATANQGSEATYESGFVIDKFPISRPNLTFSTLTVSNMSPEDSSIYLCSVDQGSMNTEAFFGQGTRLTVV.

The sample holds a few counts of this clonotype. This rearrangement joins TRBV4-1 to TRBJ1-3, with D possibly being TRBD1 (5 bases). The CDR3 extends over 16 amino acids. CDR1 MGHRA and CDR2 YSYEKL come from the germline V gene. Trimming took off 0 bases at V and 0 bases at J, with 9 bases between the two ends. In DNA form, the CDR3 reads TGCGCCAGCAGCCAAGAACCGGGGACCTCTGGAAACACCATATATTTT. Its protein product is CASSQEPGTSGNTIYF.

This clonotype was found a few times. V gene TRBV6-2 or TRBV6-3 combines with J gene TRBJ2-2; the D is unclear. CDR3 length: 13 residues. Trimming removed 7 bases at V and 6 bases at J, with 12 bases between. CDR1 MNHEY and CDR2 SVGEGT come from the germline V gene. The CDR3 protein is CASTFAGAGELFF. The CDR3, as DNA: TGTGCCAGCACGTTCGCCGGCGCCGGGGAGCTGTTTTTT.

This clonotype was counted only a few times. The V and J genes are TRBV7-2 and TRBJ2-3; D unresolved. With 2 bases removed from V and 2 bases from J, the gap between germline ends came to 8 bases. CDR1 is SGHTA and CDR2 is FQGNSA in the germline V gene. CDR3 length: 14 amino acids. The CDR3 bases are TGTGCCAGCAGCTTACCCGGAGCCACAGATACGCAGTATTTT. Translating gives CASSLPGATDTQYF.

This clonotype was counted a few times. The chain carries TRBV5-1 and TRBJ2-5, with 9 bases that match TRBD1. The germline CDR1 and CDR2 sequences are SGHRS and YFSETQ. This CDR3 is 16 amino acids long. V lost 0 bases to trimming and J lost 3 bases; unmatched junction nucleotides: 6. For the CDR3, the DNA is TGCGCCAGCAGCTTGGCCCCGGGACAGGGAGAAGAGACCCAGTACTTC. Translation gives CASSLAPGQGEETQYF.